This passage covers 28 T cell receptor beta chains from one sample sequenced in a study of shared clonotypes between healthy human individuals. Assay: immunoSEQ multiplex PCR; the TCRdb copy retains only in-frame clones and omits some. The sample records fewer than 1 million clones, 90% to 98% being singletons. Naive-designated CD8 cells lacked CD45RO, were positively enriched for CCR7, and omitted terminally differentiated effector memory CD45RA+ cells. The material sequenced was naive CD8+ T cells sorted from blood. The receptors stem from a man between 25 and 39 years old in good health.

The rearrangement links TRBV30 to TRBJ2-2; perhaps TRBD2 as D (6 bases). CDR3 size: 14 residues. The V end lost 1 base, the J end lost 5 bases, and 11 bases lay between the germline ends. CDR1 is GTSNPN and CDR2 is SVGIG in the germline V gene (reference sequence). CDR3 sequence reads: CAWSAGLGTGELFF. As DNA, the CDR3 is TGTGCCTGGAGTGCGGGACTGGGGACCGGGGAGCTGTTTTTT.

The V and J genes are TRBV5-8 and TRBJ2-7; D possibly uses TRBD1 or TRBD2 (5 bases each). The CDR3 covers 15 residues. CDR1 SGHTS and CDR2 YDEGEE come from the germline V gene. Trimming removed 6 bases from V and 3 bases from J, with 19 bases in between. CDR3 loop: CASTSPGRVDYEQYF. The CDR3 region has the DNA TGTGCCAGCACCTCCCCGGGGCGGGTTGACTACGAGCAGTACTTC.

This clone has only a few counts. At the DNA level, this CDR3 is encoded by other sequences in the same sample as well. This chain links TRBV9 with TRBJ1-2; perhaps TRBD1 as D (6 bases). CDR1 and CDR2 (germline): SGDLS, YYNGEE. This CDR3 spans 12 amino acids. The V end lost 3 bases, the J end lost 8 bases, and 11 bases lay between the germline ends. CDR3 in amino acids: CASSDRVGGYTF. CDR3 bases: TGTGCCAGCAGCGACAGGGTTGGCGGCTACACCTTC.

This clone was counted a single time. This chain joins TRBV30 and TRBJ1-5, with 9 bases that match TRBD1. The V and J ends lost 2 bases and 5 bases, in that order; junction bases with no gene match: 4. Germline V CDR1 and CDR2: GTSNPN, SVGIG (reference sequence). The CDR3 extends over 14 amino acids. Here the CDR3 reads CAWSLGQGDQPQHF. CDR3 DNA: TGTGCCTGGAGTCTGGGACAGGGTGATCAGCCCCAGCATTTT.

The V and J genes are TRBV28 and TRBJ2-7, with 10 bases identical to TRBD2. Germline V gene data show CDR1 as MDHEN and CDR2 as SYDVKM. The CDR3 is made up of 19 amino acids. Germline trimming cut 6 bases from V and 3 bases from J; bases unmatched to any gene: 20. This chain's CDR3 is CASSNTRGVAGGRYYEQYF. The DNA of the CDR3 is TGTGCCAGCAGCAACACAAGAGGGGTAGCGGGAGGACGTTACTACGAGCAGTACTTC.

The CDR3 region has the DNA TGTGCCTCACAGGGACGCGGGACAGGGTTAACCGGGGAGCTGTTTTTT. Amino acids: CASQGRGTGLTGELFF. The V call is TRBV2, the J call TRBJ2-2; 9 bases are a match to TRBD1. J lost 5 bases, V lost 11 bases, and 15 bases had no gene match. Per the germline V gene, CDR1 is SNHLY and CDR2 is FYNNEI. The CDR3 runs to 16 residues.

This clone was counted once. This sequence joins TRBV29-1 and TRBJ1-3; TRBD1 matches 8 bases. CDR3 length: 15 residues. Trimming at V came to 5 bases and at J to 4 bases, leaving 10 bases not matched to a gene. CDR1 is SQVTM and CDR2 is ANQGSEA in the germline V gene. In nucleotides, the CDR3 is TGCAGCGTTTCTCTGACAGGGGACGGCGGAAACACCATATATTTT. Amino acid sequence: CSVSLTGDGGNTIYF.

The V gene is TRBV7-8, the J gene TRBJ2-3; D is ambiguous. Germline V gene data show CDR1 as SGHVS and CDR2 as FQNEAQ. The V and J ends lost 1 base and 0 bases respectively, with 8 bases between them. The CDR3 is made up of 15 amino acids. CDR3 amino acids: CASSLGITSTDTQYF. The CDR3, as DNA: TGTGCCAGCAGCTTAGGGATCACAAGCACAGATACGCAGTATTTT.

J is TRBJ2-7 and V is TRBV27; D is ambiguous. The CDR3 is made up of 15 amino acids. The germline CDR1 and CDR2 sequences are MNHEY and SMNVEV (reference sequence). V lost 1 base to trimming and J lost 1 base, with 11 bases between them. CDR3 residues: CASSLYRGQSYEQYF. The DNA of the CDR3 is TGTGCCAGCAGTTTATATAGAGGCCAGTCCTACGAGCAGTACTTC.

The CDR3 region has the DNA TGTGCCAGCAGCCAAGATCCGGGACTAGCGGGAGCTCTTTCGTACGAGCAGTACTTC. Translated, it gives CASSQDPGLAGALSYEQYF. V and J are TRBV4-2 and TRBJ2-7; 14 nucleotides align to TRBD2. From germline, CDR1 is LGHNA and CDR2 YNFKEQ. The CDR3 totals 19 residues. V was clipped by 0 bases and J by 4 bases; unmatched bases: 11.

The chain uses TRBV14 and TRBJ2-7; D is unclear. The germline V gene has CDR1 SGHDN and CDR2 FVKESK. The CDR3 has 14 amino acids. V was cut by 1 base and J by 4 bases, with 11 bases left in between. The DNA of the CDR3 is TGTGCCAGCAGCCAAGCGATTTCCCTATACGAGCAGTACTTC. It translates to CASSQAISLYEQYF.

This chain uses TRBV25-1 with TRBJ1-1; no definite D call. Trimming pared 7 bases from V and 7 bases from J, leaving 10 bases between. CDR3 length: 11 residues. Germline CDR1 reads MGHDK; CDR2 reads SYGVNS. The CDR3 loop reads CASKVCVEAFF. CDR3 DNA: TGTGCCAGCAAGGTATGTGTTGAAGCTTTCTTT.

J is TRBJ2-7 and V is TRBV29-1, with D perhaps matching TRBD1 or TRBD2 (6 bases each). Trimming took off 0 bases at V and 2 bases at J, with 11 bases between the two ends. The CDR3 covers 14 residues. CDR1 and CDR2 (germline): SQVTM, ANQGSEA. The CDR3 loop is CSVEDDGGAYEQYF. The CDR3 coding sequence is TGCAGCGTTGAAGATGACGGGGGCGCCTACGAGCAGTACTTC.

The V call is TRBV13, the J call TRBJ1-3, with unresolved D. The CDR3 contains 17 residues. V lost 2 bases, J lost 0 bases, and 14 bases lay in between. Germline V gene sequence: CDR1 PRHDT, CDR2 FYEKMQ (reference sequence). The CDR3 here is CASSLPDRAYSGNTIYF. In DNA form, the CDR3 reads TGTGCCAGCAGCTTACCGGACCGGGCCTACTCTGGAAACACCATATATTTT.

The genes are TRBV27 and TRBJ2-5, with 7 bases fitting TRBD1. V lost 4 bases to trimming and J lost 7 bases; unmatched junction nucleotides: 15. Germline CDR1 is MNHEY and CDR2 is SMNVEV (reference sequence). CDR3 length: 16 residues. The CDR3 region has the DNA TGTGCCAGCAGTTCCAGTGCTCAGGGGGATAGAGGGACCCAGTACTTC. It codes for CASSSSAQGDRGTQYF.

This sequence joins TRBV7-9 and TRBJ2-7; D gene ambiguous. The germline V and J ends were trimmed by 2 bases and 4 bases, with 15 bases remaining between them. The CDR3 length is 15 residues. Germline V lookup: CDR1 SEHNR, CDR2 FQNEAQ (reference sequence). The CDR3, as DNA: TGTGCCAGCAGCTTAACGGTGGATGGCTCTTACGAGCAGTACTTC. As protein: CASSLTVDGSYEQYF. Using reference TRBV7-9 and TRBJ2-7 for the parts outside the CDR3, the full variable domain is DTGVSQNPRHKITKRGQNVTFRCDPISEHNRLYWYRQTLGQGPEFLTYFQNEAQLEKSRLLSDRFSAERPKGSFSTLEIQRTEQGDSAMYLCASSLTVDGSYEQYFGPGTRLTVT.

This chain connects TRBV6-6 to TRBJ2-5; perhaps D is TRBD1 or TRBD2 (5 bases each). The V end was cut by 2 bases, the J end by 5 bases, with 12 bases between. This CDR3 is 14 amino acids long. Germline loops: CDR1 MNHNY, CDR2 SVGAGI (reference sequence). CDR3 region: CASSYGTNSETQYF. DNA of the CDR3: TGTGCCAGCAGTTACGGGACCAACTCGGAGACCCAGTACTTC.

CDR3 residues: CASSQDARGYTF. For the CDR3, the DNA is TGCGCCAGCAGCCAAGACGCCCGAGGCTACACCTTC. The genes are TRBV4-1 and TRBJ1-2; D is uncertain. V gave up 0 bases and J gave up 8 bases, with 7 bases separating them. CDR3 length: 12 amino acids. Germline CDR1 is MGHRA and CDR2 is YSYEKL.

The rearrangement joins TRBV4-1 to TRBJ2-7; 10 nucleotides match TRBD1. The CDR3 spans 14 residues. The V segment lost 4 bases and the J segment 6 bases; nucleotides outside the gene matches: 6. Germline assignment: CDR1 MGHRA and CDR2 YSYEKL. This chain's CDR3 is CASSPRQGAGEQYF. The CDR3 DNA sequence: TGCGCCAGCAGCCCGAGACAGGGGGCAGGCGAGCAGTACTTC.

The CDR3 loop reads CSVELMNRGKNGYTF. In DNA form, the CDR3 reads TGCAGCGTTGAATTGATGAACAGGGGGAAGAATGGCTACACCTTC. The J gene is TRBJ1-2, the V gene TRBV29-1, with 8 bases matching TRBD1. The CDR3 has 15 amino acids. The germline gives CDR1 SQVTM, CDR2 ANQGSEA. V shed 2 bases and J 6 bases; nucleotides not matched to a gene: 11.

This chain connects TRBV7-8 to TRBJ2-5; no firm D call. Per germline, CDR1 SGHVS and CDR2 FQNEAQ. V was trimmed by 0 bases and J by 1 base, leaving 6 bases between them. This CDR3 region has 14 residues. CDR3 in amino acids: CASSLAVSQETQYF. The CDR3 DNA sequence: TGTGCCAGCAGCTTAGCGGTGAGCCAAGAGACCCAGTACTTC.

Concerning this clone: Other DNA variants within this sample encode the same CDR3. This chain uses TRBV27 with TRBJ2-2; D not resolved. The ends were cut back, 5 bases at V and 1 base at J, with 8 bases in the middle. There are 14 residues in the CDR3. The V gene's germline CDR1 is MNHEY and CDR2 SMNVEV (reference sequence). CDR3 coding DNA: TGTGCCAGCAGTCTCGGGTTGAACACCGGGGAGCTGTTTTTT. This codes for CASSLGLNTGELFF.

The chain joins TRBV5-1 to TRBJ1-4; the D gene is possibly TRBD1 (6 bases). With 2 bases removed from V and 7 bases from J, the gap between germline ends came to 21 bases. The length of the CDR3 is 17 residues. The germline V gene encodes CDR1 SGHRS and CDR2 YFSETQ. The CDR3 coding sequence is TGCGCCAGCAGCTTAGGGACATCGCTCGGAATAGGTGAAAAACTGTTTTTT. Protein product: CASSLGTSLGIGEKLFF. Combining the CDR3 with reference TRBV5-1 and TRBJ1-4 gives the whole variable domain KAGVTQTPRYLIKTRGQQVTLSCSPISGHRSVSWYQQTPGQGLQFLFEYFSETQRNKGNFPGRFSGRQFSNSRSEMNVSTLELGDSALYLCASSLGTSLGIGEKLFFGSGTQLSVL.

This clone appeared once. The CDR3 nucleotides read TGTGCCAGCATCGGGCGGGGTATCGAGACCCAGTACTTC. Translation: CASIGRGIETQYF. V gene TRBV7-8 combines with J gene TRBJ2-5; D may be TRBD2 (6 bases). CDR1 is SGHVS and CDR2 is FQNEAQ in the germline V gene. This CDR3 spans 13 amino acids. V lost 7 bases and J lost 5, with 14 bases in between.

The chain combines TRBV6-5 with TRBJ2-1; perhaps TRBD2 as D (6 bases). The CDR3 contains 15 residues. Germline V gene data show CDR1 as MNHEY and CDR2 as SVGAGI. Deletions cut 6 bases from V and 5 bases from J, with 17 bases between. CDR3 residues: CASSWGSGRDNEQFF. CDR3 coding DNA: TGTGCCAGCAGCTGGGGAAGCGGGCGCGACAATGAGCAGTTCTTC.

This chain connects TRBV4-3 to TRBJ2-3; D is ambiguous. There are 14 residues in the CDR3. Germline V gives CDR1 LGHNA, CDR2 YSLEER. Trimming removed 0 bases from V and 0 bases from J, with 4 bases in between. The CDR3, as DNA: TGCGCCAGCAGCCAAGAGATCAGCACAGATACGCAGTATTTT. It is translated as CASSQEISTDTQYF.

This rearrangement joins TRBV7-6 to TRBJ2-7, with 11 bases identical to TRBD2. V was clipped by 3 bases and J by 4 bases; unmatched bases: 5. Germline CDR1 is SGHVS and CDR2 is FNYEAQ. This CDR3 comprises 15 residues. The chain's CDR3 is CASSFGLAGGYEQYF. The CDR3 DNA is TGTGCCAGCAGCTTTGGCCTAGCGGGAGGATACGAGCAGTACTTC.

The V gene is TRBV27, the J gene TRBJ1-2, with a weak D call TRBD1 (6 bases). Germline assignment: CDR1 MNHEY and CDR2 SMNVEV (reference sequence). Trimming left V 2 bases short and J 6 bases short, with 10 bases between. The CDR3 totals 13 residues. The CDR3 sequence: CASSLAGAHGYTF. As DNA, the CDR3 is TGTGCCAGCAGTTTAGCAGGGGCCCATGGCTACACCTTC.